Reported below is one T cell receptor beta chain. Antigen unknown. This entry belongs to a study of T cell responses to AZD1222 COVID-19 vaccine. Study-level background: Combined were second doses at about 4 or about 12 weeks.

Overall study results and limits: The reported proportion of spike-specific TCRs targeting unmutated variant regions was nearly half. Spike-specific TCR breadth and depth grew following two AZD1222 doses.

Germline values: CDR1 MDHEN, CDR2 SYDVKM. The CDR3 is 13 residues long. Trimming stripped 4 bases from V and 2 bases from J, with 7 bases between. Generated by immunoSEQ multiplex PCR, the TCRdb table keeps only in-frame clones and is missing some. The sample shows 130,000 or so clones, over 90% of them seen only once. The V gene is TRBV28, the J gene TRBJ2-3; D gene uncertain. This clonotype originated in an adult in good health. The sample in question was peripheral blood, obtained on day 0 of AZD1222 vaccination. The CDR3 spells CASSSTSTDTQYF. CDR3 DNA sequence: TGTGCCAGCAGTTCGACTTCCACAGATACGCAGTATTTT.